This T cell receptor (beta chain) is drawn from a study of blood T cells in healthy people across ages. Study-level findings and limits: Diversity of TCR beta per million T cells declined in a roughly linear way with age. A strong correlation between TCR beta diversity and naive T cell percentage was seen.

The authors ran a second PCR of 7 to 11 cycles using a sample-barcoded 5' primer and a J-beta primer mix. TCRdb re-derived calls from the 5' RACE reads in MiXCR, one entry per CDR3 protein. The sample yields under 950,000 distinct CDR3 sequences, around a fifth seen once. The germline V and J ends were trimmed by 3 bases and 4 bases, with 19 bases remaining between them. Germline CDR1 reads DFQATT; CDR2 reads SNEGSKA (reference sequence). The CDR3 runs to 15 residues. For this clonotype: Its antigen is undetermined.

The chain couples TRBV20-1 to TRBJ2-7; a possible D gene is TRBD1 (6 bases). Source material: blood. This receptor was obtained from a man in his 70s in good health. CDR3 nucleotide sequence: TGCAGTGCTAGGGGTCGTGAGGACAGCTCTTACGAGCAGTACTTC. Its translation is CSARGREDSSYEQYF.